The present T cell receptor (beta chain) was sequenced within a study of T cell therapy after organ transplantation. TCRdb keeps only in-frame clones here, not all; method: immunoSEQ multiplex PCR. The profile covers 20,000 or so clones, with about four fifths appearing a single time and 9% to 9.5% taken by the ten largest. A note on this clone: The antigen is undetermined.

Time point here: 4-8 weeks after completion of therapy. Here the sequenced sample was CD8+ T cells from blood, taken after autologous CMV-specific T cell therapy. This clonotype was obtained from a human patient who had received a solid organ transplant and had CMV disease. Some of these T cells may belong to the graft donor.

This CDR3 is CASSQDRGYEQYF. The CDR3 DNA is TGCGCCAGCAGCCAAGACCGGGGCTACGAGCAGTACTTC. The V call is TRBV4-1, the J call TRBJ2-7; a possible D gene is TRBD2 (5 bases). The germline V gene has CDR1 MGHRA and CDR2 YSYEKL. The CDR3 sequence is 13 residues long. The germline V and J ends were trimmed by 0 bases and 3 bases, with 6 bases remaining between them.